This T cell receptor (beta chain) was sequenced in a study of cytomegalovirus exposure and HLA in healthy donors. The V gene's germline CDR1 is MDHEN and CDR2 SYDVKM. V lost 0 bases and J lost 2; bases outside the gene matches: 17. The CDR3 spans 20 residues. This clone was recorded once. Both 60 Vbeta primers and 13 Jbeta primers went into the PCR. Produced via immunoSEQ multiplex PCR; TCRdb's table is partial and in-frame only. The repertoire holds about 150,000 clones, with under 75% as singletons. The chain recombines TRBV28 with TRBJ2-3; 7 bases align to TRBD2. This clonotype was sampled from a woman aged 60-75 years in good health and CMV-seropositive. Sequenced sample: PBMCs. The CDR3 DNA sequence: TGTGCCAGCAGTTTATGGGGACCTACGGGGGAGGGCGGAGCCACAGATACGCAGTATTTT. As protein: CASSLWGPTGEGGATDTQYF.